Listed below are T cell receptor beta chains from one sample, sequenced in a study of blood T cells in healthy people across ages. Using its own MiXCR run on the 5' RACE reads, TCRdb lists one record per CDR3 protein. The table shows about 720,000 distinct CDR3 sequences, with roughly 20% occurring only once. Input material: blood. These receptors all come from a man in his 70s in good health. The CDR3 runs from the conserved cysteine through the conserved F or W. A D gene is named only where the DNA matches it firmly. Not all rows give a size; the values are once, few, many and, for expanded clones, a class.

NA,TRBV10-2,TRBJ1-4,NA,CASSFGTAATNEKLFF,TGCGCCAGCAGTTTTGGGACGGCCGCAACTAATGAAAAACTGTTTTTT
few,TRBV12-3/TRBV12-4,TRBJ2-1,TRBD1,CASSLNRGRRTDLYNEQFF,TGTGCCAGCAGCCTAAACAGGGGGCGCAGGACGGACCTATACAATGAGCAGTTCTTC
few,TRBV5-6,TRBJ1-2,NA,CASSRRGGSGYTF,TGTGCCAGCAGCCGGAGGGGGGGCTCTGGCTACACCTTC
NA,TRBV30,TRBJ1-4,NA,CAWSVPLRTTNEKLFF,TGTGCCTGGAGTGTACCGTTACGGACAACTAATGAAAAACTGTTTTTT
many,TRBV10-3,TRBJ2-7,TRBD2,CAISPGLAGSNSYEQYF,TGTGCCATCAGTCCGGGACTAGCGGGAAGTAACTCCTACGAGCAGTACTTC
few,TRBV10-3,TRBJ2-1,NA,CAISDQGGNEQFF,TGTGCCATCAGTGACCAGGGAGGCAATGAGCAGTTCTTC
few,TRBV4-2,TRBJ2-1,TRBD2,CASSQVDGGRNEQFF,TGTGCCAGCAGCCAAGTAGACGGGGGGAGGAATGAGCAGTTCTTC
few,TRBV12-3/TRBV12-4,TRBJ1-5,TRBD1,CASREDRVVPQPQHF,TGTGCCAGCAGGGAAGACAGGGTGGTCCCACAGCCCCAGCATTTT
NA,TRBV6-5,TRBJ2-1,TRBD1,CASSYSSFGTGDLDEQFF,TGTGCCAGCAGTTACTCGAGTTTTGGGACAGGGGATTTGGATGAGCAGTTCTTC
NA,TRBV5-1,TRBJ2-7,TRBD1,CASSSGQGSIGEQHF,TGCGCCAGCAGCTCCGGACAGGGCTCCATAGGGGAGCAGCACTTC
few,TRBV20-1,TRBJ1-2,NA,CSARDRKETYGYTF,TGCAGTGCTAGAGATCGGAAGGAAACCTATGGCTACACCTTC
few,TRBV2,TRBJ2-2,TRBD1,CASSGQGANTGELFF,TGTGCCAGCAGCGGACAGGGGGCGAATACCGGGGAGCTGTTTTTT
NA,TRBV2,TRBJ1-6,NA,CASSVEAYNSPLHF,TGTGCCAGCAGCGTGGAAGCCTATAATTCACCCCTCCACTTT
NA,TRBV12-3/TRBV12-4,TRBJ2-1,NA,CASSLERTYNEQFF,TGTGCCAGCAGTTTAGAGCGGACCTACAATGAGCAGTTCTTC
few,TRBV5-1,TRBJ1-1,TRBD1,CASSFGQGAGEAFF,TGCGCCAGCAGCTTCGGACAGGGGGCGGGTGAAGCTTTCTTT
many,TRBV2,TRBJ1-6,TRBD1,CASSEGQLENSPLHF,TGTGCCAGCAGTGAGGGACAGCTCGAAAATTCACCCCTCCACTTT
few,TRBV7-2,TRBJ2-1,NA,CASTSSTTQPYNEQFF,TGTGCCAGCACCTCAAGTACCACCCAGCCCTACAATGAGCAGTTCTTC
NA,TRBV18,TRBJ2-5,NA,CASSPTREETQYF,TGTGCCAGCTCACCAACAAGGGAAGAGACCCAGTACTTC
NA,TRBV7-6,TRBJ2-1,NA,CASSPTSDNEQFF,TGTGCCAGCAGCCCTACTTCGGACAATGAGCAGTTCTTC
few,TRBV7-9,TRBJ1-4,TRBD1,CASTHPGTGREKLFF,TGTGCCAGCACCCACCCCGGGACAGGGCGTGAAAAACTGTTTTTT
NA,TRBV19,TRBJ1-1,NA,CASNTMRNTEAFF,TGTGCCAGTAATACCATGAGGAACACTGAAGCTTTCTTT
NA,TRBV24-1,TRBJ2-1,TRBD2,CATSALAVNEQFF,TGTGCCACCAGTGCACTAGCGGTCAATGAGCAGTTCTTC
NA,TRBV9,TRBJ2-3,NA,CASSVDGRVPSDTQYF,TGTGCCAGCAGCGTAGACGGCAGGGTCCCATCGGATACGCAGTATTTT
NA,TRBV5-6,TRBJ1-5,NA,CASSLFPLKPQHF,TGTGCCAGCAGCTTGTTCCCTCTGAAGCCCCAGCATTTT
few,TRBV12-3/TRBV12-4,TRBJ2-3,TRBD1,CASSLVWGQPPDTQYF,TGTGCCAGCAGTTTAGTGTGGGGACAGCCCCCAGATACGCAGTATTTT
few,TRBV5-1,TRBJ2-1,TRBD2,CASSLGGTSSYNEQFF,TGCGCCAGCAGCTTGGGTGGGACTAGCAGTTACAATGAGCAGTTCTTC
few,TRBV6-5,TRBJ2-5,TRBD1,CASSAGQGAREQYF,TGTGCCAGCAGTGCCGGACAGGGGGCTAGAGAGCAGTACTTC
few,TRBV20-1,TRBJ2-1,NA,CSARDREQGGRNEQFF,TGCAGTGCTAGAGATAGGGAGCAGGGGGGAAGGAATGAGCAGTTCTTC